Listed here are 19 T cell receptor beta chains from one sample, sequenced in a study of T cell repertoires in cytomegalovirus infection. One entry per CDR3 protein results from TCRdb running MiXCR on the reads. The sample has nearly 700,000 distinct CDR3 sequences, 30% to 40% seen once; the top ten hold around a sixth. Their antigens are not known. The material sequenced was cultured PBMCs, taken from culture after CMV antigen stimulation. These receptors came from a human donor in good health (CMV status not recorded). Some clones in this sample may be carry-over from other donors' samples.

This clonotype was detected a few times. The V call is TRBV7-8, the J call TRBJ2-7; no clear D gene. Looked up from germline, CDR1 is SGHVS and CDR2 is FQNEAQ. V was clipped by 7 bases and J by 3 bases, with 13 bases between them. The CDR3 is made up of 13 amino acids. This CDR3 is CASTLGVNYEQYF. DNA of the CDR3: TGTGCCAGCACCCTTGGAGTCAACTACGAGCAGTACTTC.

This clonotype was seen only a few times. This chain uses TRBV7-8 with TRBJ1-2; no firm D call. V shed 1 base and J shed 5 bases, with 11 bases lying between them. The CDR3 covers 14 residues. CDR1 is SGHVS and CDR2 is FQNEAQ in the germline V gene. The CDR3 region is CASSLDAGVYGYTF. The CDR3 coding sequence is TGTGCCAGCAGCTTAGACGCCGGGGTTTATGGCTACACCTTC. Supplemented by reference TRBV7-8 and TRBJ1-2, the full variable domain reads GAGVSQSPRYKVAKRGQDVALRCDPISGHVSLFWYQQALGQGPEFLTYFQNEAQLDKSGLPSDRFFAERPEGSVSTLKIQRTQQEDSAVYLCASSLDAGVYGYTFGSGTRLTVV.

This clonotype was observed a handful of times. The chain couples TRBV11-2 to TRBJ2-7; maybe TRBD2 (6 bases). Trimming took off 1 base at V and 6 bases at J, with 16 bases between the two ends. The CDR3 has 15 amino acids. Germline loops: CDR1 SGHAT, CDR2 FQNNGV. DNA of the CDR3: TGTGCCAGCAGCTTAGGGTCCGGGAGACTCAGCGAGCAGTACTTC. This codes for CASSLGSGRLSEQYF.

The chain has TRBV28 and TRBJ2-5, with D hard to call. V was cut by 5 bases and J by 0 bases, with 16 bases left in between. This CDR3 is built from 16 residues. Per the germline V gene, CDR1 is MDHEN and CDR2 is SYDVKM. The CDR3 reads CASSPVTSQYQETQYF. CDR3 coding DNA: TGTGCCAGCAGTCCTGTGACATCCCAGTACCAAGAGACCCAGTACTTC.

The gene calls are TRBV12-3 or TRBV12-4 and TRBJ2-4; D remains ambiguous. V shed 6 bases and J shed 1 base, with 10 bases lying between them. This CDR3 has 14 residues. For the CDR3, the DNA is TGTGCCAGCAGCCACTTAGCTGCCAAAAACATTCAGTACTTC. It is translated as CASSHLAAKNIQYF.

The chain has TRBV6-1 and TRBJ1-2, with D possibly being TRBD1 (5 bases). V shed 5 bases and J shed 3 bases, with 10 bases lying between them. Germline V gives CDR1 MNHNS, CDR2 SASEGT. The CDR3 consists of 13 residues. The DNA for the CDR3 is TGTGCCAGCAGTTCCGGGGGGTACTATGGCTACACCTTC. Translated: CASSSGGYYGYTF.

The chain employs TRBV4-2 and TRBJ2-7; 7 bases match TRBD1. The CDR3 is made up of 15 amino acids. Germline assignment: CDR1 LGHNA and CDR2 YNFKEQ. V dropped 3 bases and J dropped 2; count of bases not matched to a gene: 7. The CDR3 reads CASSHPTGSTYEQYF. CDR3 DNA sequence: TGTGCCAGCAGCCACCCGACAGGGAGCACCTACGAGCAGTACTTC.

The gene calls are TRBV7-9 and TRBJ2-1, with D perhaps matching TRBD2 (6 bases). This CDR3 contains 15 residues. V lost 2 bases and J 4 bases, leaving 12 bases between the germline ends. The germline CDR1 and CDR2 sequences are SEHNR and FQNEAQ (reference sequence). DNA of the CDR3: TGTGCCAGCAGCTTAATTAGGGACTCTTACAATGAGCAGTTCTTC. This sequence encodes CASSLIRDSYNEQFF. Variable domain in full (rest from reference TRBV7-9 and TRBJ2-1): DTGVSQNPRHKITKRGQNVTFRCDPISEHNRLYWYRQTLGQGPEFLTYFQNEAQLEKSRLLSDRFSAERPKGSFSTLEIQRTEQGDSAMYLCASSLIRDSYNEQFFGPGTRLTVL.

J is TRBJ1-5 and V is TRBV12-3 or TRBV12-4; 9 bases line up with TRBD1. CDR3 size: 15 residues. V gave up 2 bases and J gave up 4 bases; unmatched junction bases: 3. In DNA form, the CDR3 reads TGTGCCAGCAGTTTACAACAGGGGGCGAATCAGCCCCAGCATTTT. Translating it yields CASSLQQGANQPQHF.

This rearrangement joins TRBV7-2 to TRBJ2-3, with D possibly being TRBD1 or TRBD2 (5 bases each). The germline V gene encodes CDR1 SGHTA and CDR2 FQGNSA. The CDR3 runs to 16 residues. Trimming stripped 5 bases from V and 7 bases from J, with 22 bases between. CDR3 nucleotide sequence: TGTGCCAGCAGCCCCAACGGGGCAGTTCATTCCTATACGCAGTATTTT. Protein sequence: CASSPNGAVHSYTQYF.

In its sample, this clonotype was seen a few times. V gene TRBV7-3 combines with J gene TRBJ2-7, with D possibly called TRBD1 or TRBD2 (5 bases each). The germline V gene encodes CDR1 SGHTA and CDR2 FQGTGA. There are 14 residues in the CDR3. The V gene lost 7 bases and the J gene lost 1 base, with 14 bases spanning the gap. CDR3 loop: CASNEGPGSYEQYF. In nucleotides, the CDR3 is TGTGCCAGCAATGAGGGACCGGGGTCCTACGAGCAGTACTTC.

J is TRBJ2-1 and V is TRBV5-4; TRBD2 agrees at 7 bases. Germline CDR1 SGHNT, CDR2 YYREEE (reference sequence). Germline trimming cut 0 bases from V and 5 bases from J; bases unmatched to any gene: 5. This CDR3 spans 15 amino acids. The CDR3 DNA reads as TGTGCCAGCAGCTTGGCCAGCGGGGTTAACAATGAGCAGTTCTTC. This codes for CASSLASGVNNEQFF. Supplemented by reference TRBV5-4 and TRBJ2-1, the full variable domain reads ETGVTQSPTHLIKTRGQQVTLRCSSQSGHNTVSWYQQALGQGPQFIFQYYREEENGRGNFPPRFSGLQFPNYSSELNVNALELDDSALYLCASSLASGVNNEQFFGPGTRLTVL.

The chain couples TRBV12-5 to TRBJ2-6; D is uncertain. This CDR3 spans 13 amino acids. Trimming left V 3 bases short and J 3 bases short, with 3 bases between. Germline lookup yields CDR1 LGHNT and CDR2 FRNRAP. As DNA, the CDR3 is TGTGCTAGTGGTTTCTATGGGGCCAACGTCCTGACTTTC. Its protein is CASGFYGANVLTF.

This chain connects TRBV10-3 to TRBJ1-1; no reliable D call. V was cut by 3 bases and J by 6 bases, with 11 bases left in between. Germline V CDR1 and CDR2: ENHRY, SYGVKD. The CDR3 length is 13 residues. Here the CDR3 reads CAISDPRVAEAFF. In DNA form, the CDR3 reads TGTGCCATCAGTGACCCTAGGGTTGCTGAAGCTTTCTTT.

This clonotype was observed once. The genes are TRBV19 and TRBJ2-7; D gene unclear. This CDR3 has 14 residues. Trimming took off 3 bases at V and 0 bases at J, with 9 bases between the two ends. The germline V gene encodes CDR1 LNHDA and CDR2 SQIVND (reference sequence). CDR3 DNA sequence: TGTGCCAGTAGTATTCGGACCGACTCCTACGAGCAGTACTTC. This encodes CASSIRTDSYEQYF.

The CDR3, as DNA: TGTGCCAGCGAGAAGGGACAGCTTGAAAAACTGTTTTTT. Translation: CASEKGQLEKLFF. This rearrangement joins TRBV6-1 to TRBJ1-4; 7 positions match TRBD1. Germline V lookup: CDR1 MNHNS, CDR2 SASEGT. The junction had 7 bases not matched to a gene; V was cut back by 8 bases and J by 7 bases. The length of the CDR3 is 13 residues.

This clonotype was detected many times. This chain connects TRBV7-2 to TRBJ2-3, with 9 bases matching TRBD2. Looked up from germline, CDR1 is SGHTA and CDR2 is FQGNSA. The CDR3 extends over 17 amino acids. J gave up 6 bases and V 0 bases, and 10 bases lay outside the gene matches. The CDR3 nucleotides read TGTGCCAGCAGCTTAGCGCCTCGCGGGGGGGCCGGGGATACGCAGTATTTT. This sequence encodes CASSLAPRGGAGDTQYF.

Here the CDR3 reads CASSRTVGPTNYGYTF. The CDR3 DNA reads TGTGCCAGCAGCCGGACAGTGGGGCCAACTAACTATGGCTACACCTTC. The chain links TRBV7-9 to TRBJ1-2; D is possibly TRBD1 (6 bases). CDR3 size: 16 residues. V dropped 5 bases and J dropped 0 bases, with 16 bases sitting between them. Germline V CDR1 and CDR2: SEHNR, FQNEAQ (reference sequence).

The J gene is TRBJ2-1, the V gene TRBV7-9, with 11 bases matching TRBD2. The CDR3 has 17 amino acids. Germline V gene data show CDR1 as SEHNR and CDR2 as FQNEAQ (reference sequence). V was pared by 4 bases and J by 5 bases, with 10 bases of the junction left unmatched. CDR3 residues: CASSSIAGGPGHNEQFF. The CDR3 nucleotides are TGTGCCAGCAGCTCAATAGCGGGGGGGCCGGGTCACAATGAGCAGTTCTTC.